Below are 32 T cell receptor beta chains sequenced from a single sample in a study of identical twins. MiXCR, applied by TCRdb to the 5' RACE reads, yields one record per CDR3 protein. The sample carries around 670,000 distinct CDR3 sequences, 6.1% recorded once. The sample was naive T cells sorted from blood. The receptors shown here come from a man aged 18 to 29 in good health.

This clonotype was recorded at least ten times. This chain uses TRBV5-1 with TRBJ2-2, with 9 bases fitting TRBD2. The CDR3 extends over 17 amino acids. The germline CDR1 and CDR2 sequences are SGHRS and YFSETQ. J gave up 6 bases and V 4 bases, and 13 bases lay outside the gene matches. The CDR3 DNA sequence: TGCGCCAGCAGCCTCACTCCAGCTAGCGGGATCGCCGGGGAGCTGTTTTTT. Translation: CASSLTPASGIAGELFF.

There are many counts of this clonotype. The chain has TRBV6-2 or TRBV6-3 and TRBJ2-1; TRBD1 aligns across 10 bases. Germline V gene data show CDR1 as MNHEY and CDR2 as SVGEGT. J gave up 3 bases and V 5 bases, and 7 bases lay outside the gene matches. The CDR3 consists of 16 residues. DNA for the CDR3: TGTGCCAGCAGTGACGCGGGACAGGGGAACTACAATGAGCAGTTCTTC. It codes for CASSDAGQGNYNEQFF.

This CDR3 is CASSVAGASNEQFF. DNA of the CDR3: TGTGCCAGCAGTGTAGCGGGAGCGAGCAATGAGCAGTTCTTC. J is TRBJ2-1 and V is TRBV7-3; 9 nucleotides agree with TRBD2. Germline CDR1 and CDR2: SGHTA and FQGTGA. V trimming: 6 bases; J trimming: 6 bases; junction bases outside the gene matches: 6. This CDR3 comprises 14 residues.

This CDR3 reads CASSYWRNNEQFF. As DNA, the CDR3 is TGTGCCAGCAGTTACTGGCGAAACAATGAGCAGTTCTTC. The chain carries TRBV6-2 or TRBV6-3 and TRBJ2-1, with D unclear. Germline V gene data show CDR1 as MNHEY and CDR2 as SVGEGT. Trimming left V 1 base short and J 5 bases short, with 6 bases between. The CDR3 runs 13 residues.

This clonotype appeared many times. This chain connects TRBV12-3 or TRBV12-4 to TRBJ2-5, with D uncertain. The CDR3 totals 15 residues. V was cut by 2 bases and J by 0 bases, with 10 bases left in between. The CDR3 sequence: CASSLRAEYQETQYF. The CDR3 region has the DNA TGTGCCAGCAGTTTAAGGGCAGAGTACCAAGAGACCCAGTACTTC.

This clonotype has ten or more counts. The rearrangement joins TRBV24-1 to TRBJ2-1; D is perhaps TRBD1 or TRBD2 (6 bases each). V was clipped by 3 bases and J by 6 bases, with 14 bases between them. The germline CDR1 and CDR2 sequences are KGHDR and SFDVKD. The CDR3 is made up of 15 amino acids. This CDR3 is CATSDPGGPINEQFF. As DNA, the CDR3 is TGTGCCACCAGTGATCCCGGGGGCCCTATCAATGAGCAGTTCTTC.

The chain has TRBV5-5 and TRBJ1-5; possible D gene TRBD1, 6 bases. Looked up from germline, CDR1 is SGHKS and CDR2 is YYEKEE (reference sequence). This CDR3 region has 15 residues. Trimming took off 0 bases at V and 6 bases at J, with 13 bases between the two ends. CDR3 coding DNA: TGTGCCAGCAGCTTGGACAGGGTGAGTCCTCAGCCCCAGCATTTT. Protein: CASSLDRVSPQPQHF.

This clonotype has more than one count but fewer than ten. V gene TRBV5-1 combines with J gene TRBJ2-7, with a tentative D call TRBD1 (5 bases). Trimming stripped 2 bases from V and 3 bases from J, with 12 bases between. The CDR3 is 14 residues long. Germline V lookup: CDR1 SGHRS, CDR2 YFSETQ. The CDR3: CASSFLQGNYEQYF. The CDR3 nucleotides read TGCGCCAGCAGCTTCCTCCAGGGAAACTACGAGCAGTACTTC.

This clonotype was recorded a few times. For the CDR3, the DNA is TGTGCCAGCAGCTTCGGAGGGAAGCGCGAGCAGTACGTC. As protein: CASSFGGKREQYV. J is TRBJ2-7 and V is TRBV7-8; possibly TRBD2 for D (6 bases). The CDR3 has 13 residues. Between the trimmed V and J ends, which lost 3 bases and 6 bases, there was a span of 12 bases. In germline, CDR1 is SGHVS, CDR2 FQNEAQ.

This clonotype came up many times. The chain carries TRBV20-1 and TRBJ2-7, with 8 bases fitting TRBD2. Germline V gene sequence: CDR1 DFQATT, CDR2 SNEGSKA (reference sequence). The trim removed 3 bases at V and 7 bases at J, leaving 8 bases unmatched. This CDR3 region has 13 residues. The CDR3, as DNA: TGCAGTGCTAGTTACGGGAGGGCGGATGAGCAGTACTTC. Protein: CSASYGRADEQYF.

The gene calls are TRBV19 and TRBJ1-4; 7 positions agree with TRBD1. V shed 4 bases, J shed 7 bases, and the junction held 6 bases outside the gene matches. The germline V gene encodes CDR1 LNHDA and CDR2 SQIVND (reference sequence). This CDR3 region has 14 residues. CDR3 amino acids: CASSTDRDGEKLFF. The DNA of the CDR3 is TGTGCCAGTAGTACCGACAGGGATGGTGAAAAACTGTTTTTT.

This clonotype was seen many times. The V gene is TRBV12-3 or TRBV12-4, the J gene TRBJ2-3, with 10 positions matching TRBD2. After removal of 3 bases from V and 0 bases from J, the junction contained 9 bases not matched to a gene. The CDR3 loop spans 18 amino acids. CDR3: CASSFWASGSASTDTQYF. The CDR3 nucleotides read TGTGCCAGCAGTTTTTGGGCTAGCGGGAGCGCGAGCACAGATACGCAGTATTTT.

Many counts were recorded for this clonotype. The chain is built from TRBV10-3 and TRBJ2-7, with D perhaps TRBD1 (5 bases). The V gene's germline CDR1 is ENHRY and CDR2 SYGVKD. Trimming removed 6 bases at V and 3 bases at J, with 9 bases between. The CDR3 length is 12 residues. CDR3 loop: CAIRQEYYEQYF. As DNA, the CDR3 is TGTGCCATCAGACAGGAGTACTACGAGCAGTACTTC.

The chain uses TRBV5-4 and TRBJ1-2; D unclear. The germline gives CDR1 SGHNT, CDR2 YYREEE (reference sequence). The CDR3 covers 15 residues. The V end was cut by 4 bases, the J end by 6 bases, with 19 bases between. The CDR3 region is CASSLEGRTAHGYTF. CDR3 sequence (DNA): TGTGCCAGCAGCCTGGAGGGTCGCACGGCACATGGCTACACCTTC. The full variable domain, with the rest looked up from reference TRBV5-4 and TRBJ1-2, is ETGVTQSPTHLIKTRGQQVTLRCSSQSGHNTVSWYQQALGQGPQFIFQYYREEENGRGNFPPRFSGLQFPNYSSELNVNALELDDSALYLCASSLEGRTAHGYTFGSGTRLTVV.

This chain connects TRBV30 to TRBJ2-6, with D perhaps TRBD1 (6 bases). The CDR3 has 14 amino acids. From germline, CDR1 is GTSNPN and CDR2 SVGIG (reference sequence). V lost 5 bases and J lost 1, with 9 bases in between. In nucleotides, the CDR3 is TGTGCCTGGGCTACAGGGTCTGGGGCCAACGTCCTGACTTTC. It codes for CAWATGSGANVLTF.

V and J are TRBV20-1 and TRBJ2-3; D may be TRBD2 (6 bases). Trimming left V 3 bases short and J 3 bases short, with 19 bases between. Germline V gives CDR1 DFQATT, CDR2 SNEGSKA (reference sequence). The CDR3 is 16 residues long. As DNA, the CDR3 is TGCAGTGCTAGCCAACCGGGACTTTCCTCGACAGATACGCAGTATTTT. Protein: CSASQPGLSSTDTQYF.

This clonotype appeared many times. The chain employs TRBV29-1 and TRBJ1-1; D gene unclear. The CDR3 has 13 amino acids. The germline V and J ends were trimmed by 4 bases and 0 bases, with 9 bases remaining between them. Germline V gene lookup returns CDR1 SQVTM and CDR2 ANQGSEA. Written as DNA, the CDR3 is TGCAGCGTTGGGGATACAGTGAACACTGAAGCTTTCTTT. It encodes CSVGDTVNTEAFF.

Ten or more counts support this clonotype. The chain has TRBV10-3 and TRBJ2-7; D may be TRBD2 (6 bases). The V gene's germline CDR1 is ENHRY and CDR2 SYGVKD. The CDR3 covers 16 residues. Trimming left V 3 bases short and J 0 bases short, with 15 bases between. The CDR3 loop reads CAISDLNGGYSYEQYF. Written as DNA, the CDR3 is TGTGCCATCAGTGATCTCAACGGGGGATACTCCTACGAGCAGTACTTC.

This clonotype was recorded many times. The V call is TRBV20-1, the J call TRBJ2-1, with TRBD2 identical over 13 bases. The V gene end was trimmed by 7 bases and the J gene end by 2 bases; junction bases not matched to a gene: 11. The germline V gene has CDR1 DFQATT and CDR2 SNEGSKA (reference sequence). The CDR3 extends over 17 amino acids. The CDR3 is CSVPGTSGNRAYNEQFF. The CDR3 bases are TGCAGTGTCCCCGGGACTAGCGGGAATAGGGCCTACAATGAGCAGTTCTTC.

The V gene is TRBV27, the J gene TRBJ2-7; tentatively, D is TRBD1 or TRBD2 (5 bases each). Trimming pared 9 bases from V and 0 bases from J, leaving 12 bases between. This CDR3 has 13 residues. The germline V gene encodes CDR1 MNHEY and CDR2 SMNVEV (reference sequence). CDR3 sequence: CASSRGISYEQYV. The CDR3 DNA sequence: TGTGCCAGTTCGAGGGGAATCTCCTACGAGCAGTACGTC.

This clonotype was observed a few times. This sequence joins TRBV5-1 and TRBJ2-2, with TRBD2 matching 8 bases. The germline V gene encodes CDR1 SGHRS and CDR2 YFSETQ. J gave up 4 bases and V 4 bases, and 12 bases lay outside the gene matches. The length of the CDR3 is 17 residues. The CDR3: CASSPGTSGPGTGELFF. CDR3 DNA sequence: TGCGCCAGCAGCCCAGGGACTAGTGGACCCGGCACCGGGGAGCTGTTTTTT.

This clonotype was seen repeatedly, ten times or more. V usage is TRBV29-1 and J usage is TRBJ2-5; 8 positions match TRBD1. V dropped 6 bases and J dropped 3; count of bases not matched to a gene: 9. The length of the CDR3 is 14 residues. From germline, CDR1 is SQVTM and CDR2 ANQGSEA. The CDR3 bases are TGCAGCGTAGCCATACAGGGGGATGAAGAGACCCAGTACTTC. It specifies CSVAIQGDEETQYF.

This chain joins TRBV5-1 and TRBJ2-5; the D gene is possibly TRBD1 (6 bases). The CDR3 consists of 14 residues. Germline CDR1 and CDR2: SGHRS and YFSETQ. Trimming cost V 0 bases and J 7 bases, with 13 bases left between them. CDR3 region: CASSLEGGEGTQYF. CDR3 nucleotides: TGCGCCAGCAGCTTGGAAGGGGGAGAAGGGACCCAGTACTTC.

In this sample, this clonotype turned up a few times. V is TRBV7-2 and J is TRBJ1-4; possibly TRBD1 for D (5 bases). The length of the CDR3 is 11 residues. In germline, CDR1 is SGHTA, CDR2 FQGNSA. The V gene lost 4 bases and the J gene lost 8 bases, with 5 bases spanning the gap. In DNA, the CDR3 is TGTGCCAGCAGCTGGGGCGAAAAACTGTTTTTT. Encoded protein: CASSWGEKLFF. Filled out from reference TRBV7-2 and TRBJ1-4, the complete variable domain reads GAGVSQSPSNKVTEKGKDVELRCDPISGHTALYWYRQSLGQGLEFLIYFQGNSAPDKSGLPSDRFSAERTGGSVSTLTIQRTQQEDSAVYLCASSWGEKLFFGSGTQLSVL.

The sample holds many counts of this clonotype. This chain links TRBV12-5 with TRBJ2-1; the D call may be TRBD1 or TRBD2 (5 bases each). The length of the CDR3 is 14 residues. V lost 1 base and J 7 bases, leaving 11 bases between the germline ends. Looked up from germline, CDR1 is LGHNT and CDR2 is FRNRAP. CDR3 bases: TGTGCTAGTGGTTTGGAACCTGAGGGGAATGAGCAGTTCTTC. Its protein product is CASGLEPEGNEQFF.

This clonotype was seen a handful of times. This chain uses TRBV5-1 with TRBJ1-2; D is unclear. Germline-derived CDR1 and CDR2 are SGHRS and YFSETQ. The CDR3 loop spans 13 amino acids. V was shortened by 2 bases and J by 0 bases, with 5 bases between the two germline ends. CDR3 in amino acids: CASSLQSNYGYTF. DNA of the CDR3: TGCGCCAGCAGCTTACAATCTAACTATGGCTACACCTTC.

This clonotype appeared a few times. The chain has TRBV4-1 and TRBJ1-5, with D uncertain. Germline CDR1 is MGHRA and CDR2 is YSYEKL. Trimming shortened V by 4 bases and J by 10 bases, and 17 bases separated the two germline ends. The CDR3 is made up of 14 amino acids. Here the CDR3 DNA reads TGCGCCAGCAGCCTCCTCCTAGGCGGGTCACCCCAGCATTTT. Translation gives CASSLLLGGSPQHF.

In its sample, this clonotype was seen many times. The chain recombines TRBV5-1 with TRBJ2-1; no clear D. V lost 0 bases to trimming and J lost 0 bases, with 10 bases between them. This CDR3 region has 16 residues. Germline values: CDR1 SGHRS, CDR2 YFSETQ. The CDR3 spells CASSLGRTSSYNEQFF. The CDR3 DNA reads TGCGCCAGCAGCTTGGGGCGGACGAGCTCCTACAATGAGCAGTTCTTC.

The chain is built from TRBV3-1 and TRBJ1-2; no reliable D call. This CDR3 region has 17 residues. The V end lost 4 bases, the J end lost 4 bases, and 22 bases lay between the germline ends. Per the germline V gene, CDR1 is LGHDT and CDR2 is YNNKEL (reference sequence). CDR3 coding DNA: TGTGCCAGCAGCCTCGACACCTGGACTGCTTCCCGCTATGGCTACACCTTC. As protein: CASSLDTWTASRYGYTF.

This clonotype has a count of ten or more. The chain is built from TRBV20-1 and TRBJ2-7; 16 bases agree with TRBD2. After removal of 5 bases from V and 6 bases from J, the junction contained 13 bases not matched to a gene. This CDR3 is 17 amino acids long. Per the germline V gene, CDR1 is DFQATT and CDR2 is SNEGSKA (reference sequence). As DNA, the CDR3 is TGCAGTGCTGGTGGACAGGGGACTAGCGGGAGGGCTAGCGAGCAGTACTTC. Translation gives CSAGGQGTSGRASEQYF.

This clonotype was seen many times. V usage is TRBV9 and J usage is TRBJ2-1; TRBD2 matches 10 bases. Per germline, CDR1 SGDLS and CDR2 YYNGEE. This CDR3 has 14 residues. Germline trimming cut 4 bases from V and 10 bases from J; bases unmatched to any gene: 8. Written as DNA, the CDR3 is TGTGCCAGCAGCCCTGGGACTAGCGCCTACGAGCAGTTCTTC. Amino acids: CASSPGTSAYEQFF.

This clonotype showed up many times. This chain joins TRBV5-5 and TRBJ2-1, with TRBD2 identical over 10 bases. The CDR3 consists of 18 residues. Germline lookup yields CDR1 SGHKS and CDR2 YYEKEE (reference sequence). V dropped 0 bases and J dropped 3; count of bases not matched to a gene: 9. DNA of the CDR3: TGTGCCAGCAGCTTGGACCCGAAGAGCGGGAGGGACTACAATGAGCAGTTCTTC. This gives the protein CASSLDPKSGRDYNEQFF.